These 12 T cell receptor beta chains came from one sample sequenced in a study of blood T cells in healthy people across ages. The second PCR ran roughly 6 to 12 cycles with a sample-barcoded 5' primer and J-beta primers. TCRdb re-derived calls from the 5' RACE reads in MiXCR, one entry per CDR3 protein. Of roughly 1,100,000 distinct CDR3 sequences in the sample, approximately 25% were seen once. A further study also used this sample, focusing on T cells of mothers and their children.

Sequencing input: blood. Every receptor here comes from a girl aged 2-15 years in good health.

The V gene is TRBV12-3 or TRBV12-4, the J gene TRBJ2-7; the D is unclear. V lost 1 base and J 5 bases, leaving 12 bases between the germline ends. This CDR3 contains 14 residues. Here the CDR3 DNA reads TGTGCCAGCAGTTTAGAGGCAACAGTCCACGAGCAGTACTTC. It is translated as CASSLEATVHEQYF.

Turning to this clonotype: The junction differs from germline at one of its ends, possibly a read error. The rearrangement joins TRBV5-1 to TRBJ2-5; D perhaps matches TRBD2 (6 bases). Germline CDR1 SGHRS, CDR2 YFSETQ. The CDR3 has 15 residues. CDR3 nucleotide sequence: TGCGCCAGCACCTTGACGGGAGCGGAATACAATGAGCAGTCCTTC. It specifies CASTLTGAEYNEQSF.

J is TRBJ1-6 and V is TRBV4-2; tentatively, D is TRBD1 (5 bases). Trimming removed 4 bases from V and 8 bases from J, with 12 bases in between. CDR1 is LGHNA, CDR2 YNFKEQ, per germline. This CDR3 comprises 14 residues. CDR3 sequence: CASSRGASDSPLHF. The DNA of the CDR3 is TGTGCCAGCAGCCGAGGGGCTTCCGATTCACCCCTCCACTTT.

V usage is TRBV20-1 and J usage is TRBJ2-5; D is ambiguous. This CDR3 has 13 amino acids. Germline loops: CDR1 DFQATT, CDR2 SNEGSKA (reference sequence). V was clipped by 6 bases and J by 2 bases, with 13 bases between them. The DNA of the CDR3 is TGCAGTGCCCCAATGGGGTCTCAAGAGACCCAGTACTTC. Its protein product is CSAPMGSQETQYF.

In this sample, this clonotype turned up once. The V call is TRBV7-2, the J call TRBJ2-7; D perhaps matches TRBD1 (6 bases). V shed 3 bases and J shed 4 bases, with 22 bases lying between them. Per germline, CDR1 SGHTA and CDR2 FQGNSA. There are 17 residues in the CDR3. The chain's CDR3 is CASSFKNSGTHSYEQYF. CDR3 DNA: TGTGCCAGCAGCTTTAAAAACTCCGGGACACATAGTTACGAGCAGTACTTC.

There are a few counts of this clonotype. The chain is built from TRBV20-1 and TRBJ2-3; 8 nucleotides match TRBD2. The CDR3 is 16 residues long. V gave up 3 bases and J gave up 0 bases; unmatched junction bases: 8. The V gene's germline CDR1 is DFQATT and CDR2 SNEGSKA (reference sequence). The CDR3 spells CSARYGGRRSTDTQYF. The CDR3 nucleotides read TGCAGTGCTAGGTATGGCGGGAGGAGAAGCACAGATACGCAGTATTTT.

This clonotype was recorded only once. The chain recombines TRBV9 with TRBJ2-7, with a tentative D call TRBD2 (5 bases). CDR3 length equals 14 residues. Trimming shortened V by 0 bases and J by 3 bases, and 10 bases separated the two germline ends. Germline V CDR1 and CDR2: SGDLS, YYNGEE. The CDR3 region has the DNA TGTGCCAGCAGCGTAGGGGCCGGGAACTACGAGCAGTACTTC. Translated: CASSVGAGNYEQYF.

The chain is built from TRBV7-2 and TRBJ2-5, with 9 bases aligning to TRBD2. The J call may be faulty, since TRBJ2-7 better matches the DNA end. The germline CDR1 and CDR2 sequences are SGHTA and FQGNSA. The CDR3 spans 16 residues. CDR3 in DNA: TGTGCCAGCAGCCCAGGGGCGGGAGGGCCGGTATACGAGCAGTACTTC. It translates to CASSPGAGGPVYEQYF.

The table lists this clonotype with a few counts. V and J are TRBV5-1 and TRBJ2-7; TRBD2 matches at 7 bases. After removal of 4 bases from V and 7 bases from J, the junction contained 11 bases not matched to a gene. The length of the CDR3 is 14 residues. The germline V gene encodes CDR1 SGHRS and CDR2 YFSETQ. The CDR3 DNA follows: TGCGCCAGCAGCACCGGACTAGGAGGAGGAGAGCAGTACTTC. It is translated as CASSTGLGGGEQYF. The full variable domain, completed using reference TRBV5-1 and TRBJ2-7, is KAGVTQTPRYLIKTRGQQVTLSCSPISGHRSVSWYQQTPGQGLQFLFEYFSETQRNKGNFPGRFSGRQFSNSRSEMNVSTLELGDSALYLCASSTGLGGGEQYFGPGTRLTVT.

The chain combines TRBV29-1 with TRBJ1-5; D is possibly TRBD1 (5 bases). The CDR3 runs to 13 residues. Germline CDR1 is SQVTM and CDR2 is ANQGSEA. V lost 5 bases and J 0 bases, leaving 8 bases between the germline ends. The CDR3 region is CSVQGASNQPQHF. CDR3 in DNA: TGCAGCGTTCAGGGAGCTAGCAATCAGCCCCAGCATTTT.

This clonotype was seen a few times. This rearrangement joins TRBV3-1 to TRBJ2-5; D is perhaps TRBD1 (5 bases). The CDR3 loop spans 12 amino acids. From germline, CDR1 is LGHDT and CDR2 YNNKEL (reference sequence). The V gene lost 4 bases and the J gene lost 6 bases, with 9 bases spanning the gap. The CDR3 spells CASSLPGKTQYF. In nucleotides, the CDR3 is TGTGCCAGCAGCCTACCAGGGAAGACCCAGTACTTC.

This clonotype was seen repeatedly, ten times or more. The J gene is TRBJ2-4, the V gene TRBV7-2; maybe TRBD2 (7 bases). CDR3 size: 14 residues. The germline V gene has CDR1 SGHTA and CDR2 FQGNSA. The V gene lost 2 bases and the J gene lost 5 bases, with 10 bases spanning the gap. CDR3 in DNA: TGTGCCAGCAGCTTAAAGGGGGGGCAAAACATTCAGTACTTC. Its translation: CASSLKGGQNIQYF.